The present T cell receptor (beta chain) was sequenced within a study of TIL therapy for anti-PD-1-resistant metastatic lung cancer. For the study at large: Most patients had lung adenocarcinoma. Tumors carried a median approximately 1.6 non-synonymous mutations per megabase.

Time point indicated: pre-treatment sample, taken before nivolumab and TIL therapy. Study outcomes and limitations: TIL clonotype persistence in blood showed no apparent association with response.

Trimming shortened V by 4 bases and J by 0 bases, and 17 bases separated the two germline ends. CDR1 and CDR2 (germline): SGHDT, YYEEEE. This CDR3 has 18 amino acids. As regards this clone: No antigen is known for it.

Sequencing used immunoSEQ v3. Libraries were sequenced to some 2 million read pairs (survey) or roughly 5-6.5 million (deep). Method: immunoSEQ multiplex PCR; TCRdb's copy keeps in-frame clones and lacks some. Among tens of thousands of clones listed, about nine tenths were seen once. This clonotype originated in a person aged 25 to 85 with non-small cell lung cancer. Source: blood, taken at baseline. The chain links TRBV5-6 to TRBJ2-6; D might be TRBD1 (6 bases). The CDR3 reads CASSPFRGRSSGANVLTF. The CDR3 DNA reads as TGTGCCAGCAGCCCTTTTAGGGGGAGAAGCTCTGGGGCCAACGTCCTGACTTTC.